The text below deals with one T cell receptor (beta chain). Its target is unknown. This record belongs to a study of T cell responses to AZD1222 COVID-19 vaccine. Overall study context: Investigators merged groups given second doses at roughly 4 or roughly 12 weeks.

Assay used: immunoSEQ multiplex PCR; TCRdb lists only in-frame clones, some missing. Among 150,000 to 200,000 clones listed, roughly 87% were seen once. Overall study findings and caveats: Compared with day 0, the breadth and depth of the Spike-specific TCR repertoire rose significantly after two doses of AZD1222. Repertoires were sampled only after the peak T cell response.

CDR3 length: 15 residues. Per germline, CDR1 KGHSH and CDR2 LQKENI. V gave up 3 bases and J gave up 5 bases, with 16 bases separating them. Here the sequenced sample was peripheral blood, taken on day 0 of AZD1222 vaccination. The sequence was obtained from an adult in good health. The V and J genes are TRBV18 and TRBJ1-1; D may be TRBD1 (5 bases). The CDR3 nucleotides read TGTGCCAGCTCACCGCAGGGACGCCCTGGGACTGAAGCTTTCTTT. Translated: CASSPQGRPGTEAFF. The variable domain in full, completed from reference TRBV18 and TRBJ1-1, reads NAGVMQNPRHLVRRRGQEARLRCSPMKGHSHVYWYRQLPEEGLKFMVYLQKENIIDESGMPKERFSAEFPKEGPSILRIQQVVRGDSAAYFCASSPQGRPGTEAFFGQGTRLTVV.